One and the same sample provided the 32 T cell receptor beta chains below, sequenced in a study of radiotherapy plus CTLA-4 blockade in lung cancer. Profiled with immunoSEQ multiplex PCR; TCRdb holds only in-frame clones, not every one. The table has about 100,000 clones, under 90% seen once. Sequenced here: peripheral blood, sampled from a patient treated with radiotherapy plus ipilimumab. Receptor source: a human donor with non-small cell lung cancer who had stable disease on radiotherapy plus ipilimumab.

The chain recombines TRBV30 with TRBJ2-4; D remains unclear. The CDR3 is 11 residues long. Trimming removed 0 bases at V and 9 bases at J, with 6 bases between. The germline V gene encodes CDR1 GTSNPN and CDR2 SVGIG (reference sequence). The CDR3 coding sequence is TGTGCCTGGAGTGTACCGCCCATTCAGTACTTC. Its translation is CAWSVPPIQYF.

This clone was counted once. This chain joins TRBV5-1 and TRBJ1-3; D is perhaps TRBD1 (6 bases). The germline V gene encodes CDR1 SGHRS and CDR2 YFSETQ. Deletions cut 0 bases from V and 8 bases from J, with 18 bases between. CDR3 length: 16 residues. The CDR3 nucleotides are TGCGCCAGCAGCTTGGGACAGGTTCACGAAGGGGACACCATATATTTT. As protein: CASSLGQVHEGDTIYF.

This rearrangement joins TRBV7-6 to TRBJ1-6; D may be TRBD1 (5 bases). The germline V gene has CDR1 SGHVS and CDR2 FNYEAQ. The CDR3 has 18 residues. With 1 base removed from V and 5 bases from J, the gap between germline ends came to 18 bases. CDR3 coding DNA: TGTGCCAGCAGCTTAGGCGTAACAGGACCACTTAATAATTCACCCCTCCACTTT. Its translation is CASSLGVTGPLNNSPLHF.

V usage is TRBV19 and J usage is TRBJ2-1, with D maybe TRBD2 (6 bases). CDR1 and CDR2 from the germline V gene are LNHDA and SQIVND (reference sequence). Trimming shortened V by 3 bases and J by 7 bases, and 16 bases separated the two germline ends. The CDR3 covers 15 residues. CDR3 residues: CASSIIGSSLNEQFF. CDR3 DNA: TGTGCCAGTAGTATTATCGGGAGCTCGTTGAATGAGCAGTTCTTC.

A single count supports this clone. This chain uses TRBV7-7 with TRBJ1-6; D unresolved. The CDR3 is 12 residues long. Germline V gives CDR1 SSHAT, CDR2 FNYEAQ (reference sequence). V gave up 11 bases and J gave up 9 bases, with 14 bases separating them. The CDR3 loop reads CAAVFRGSPLHF. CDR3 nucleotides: TGTGCCGCAGTGTTTCGGGGTTCACCCCTCCACTTT.

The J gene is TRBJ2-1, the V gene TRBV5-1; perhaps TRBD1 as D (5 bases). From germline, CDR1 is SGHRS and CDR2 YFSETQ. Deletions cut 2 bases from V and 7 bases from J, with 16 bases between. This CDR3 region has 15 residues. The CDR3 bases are TGCGCCAGCAGCTTACCGGGCCCCAAGGGGAATGAGCAGTTCTTC. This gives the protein CASSLPGPKGNEQFF.

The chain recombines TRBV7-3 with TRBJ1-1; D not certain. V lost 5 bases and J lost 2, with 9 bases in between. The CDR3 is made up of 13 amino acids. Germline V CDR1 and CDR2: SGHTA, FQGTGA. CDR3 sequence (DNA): TGTGCCAGCAGCAGCCAGCGAAACACTGAAGCTTTCTTT. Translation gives CASSSQRNTEAFF.

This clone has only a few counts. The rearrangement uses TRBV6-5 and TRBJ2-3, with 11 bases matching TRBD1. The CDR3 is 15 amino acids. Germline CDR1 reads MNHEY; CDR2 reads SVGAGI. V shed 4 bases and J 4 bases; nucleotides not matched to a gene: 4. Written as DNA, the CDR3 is TGTGCCAGCAGTTCCCCGGGACAGGGGGCAGATACGCAGTATTTT. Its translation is CASSSPGQGADTQYF.

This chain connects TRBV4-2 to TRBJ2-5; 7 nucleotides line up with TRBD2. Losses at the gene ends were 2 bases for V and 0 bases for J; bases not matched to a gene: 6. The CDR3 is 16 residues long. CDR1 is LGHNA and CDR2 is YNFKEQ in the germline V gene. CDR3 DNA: TGTGCCAGCAGCCAAAGAGATCGGGGGGACCAAGAGACCCAGTACTTC. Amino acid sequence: CASSQRDRGDQETQYF.

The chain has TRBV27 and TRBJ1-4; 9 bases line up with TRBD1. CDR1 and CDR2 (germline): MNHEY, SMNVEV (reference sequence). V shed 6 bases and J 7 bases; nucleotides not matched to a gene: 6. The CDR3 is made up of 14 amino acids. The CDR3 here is CASRVQGATEKLFF. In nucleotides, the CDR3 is TGTGCCAGCAGGGTACAGGGGGCGACTGAAAAACTGTTTTTT.

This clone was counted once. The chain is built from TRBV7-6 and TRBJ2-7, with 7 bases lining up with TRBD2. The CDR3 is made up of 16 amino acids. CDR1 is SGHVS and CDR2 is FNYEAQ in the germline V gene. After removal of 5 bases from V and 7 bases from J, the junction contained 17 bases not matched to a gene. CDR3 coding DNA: TGTGCCAGCAGCACCCCCTTACTTGCGGGAGATGGGGAGCAGTACTTC. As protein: CASSTPLLAGDGEQYF.

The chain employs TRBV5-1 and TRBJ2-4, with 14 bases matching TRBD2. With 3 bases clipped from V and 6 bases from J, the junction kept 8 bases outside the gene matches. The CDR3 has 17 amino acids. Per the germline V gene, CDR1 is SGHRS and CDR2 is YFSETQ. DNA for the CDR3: TGCGCCAGCAGCTCGCGACTAGCGGGGGGGCTTGGAAACATTCAGTACTTC. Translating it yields CASSSRLAGGLGNIQYF. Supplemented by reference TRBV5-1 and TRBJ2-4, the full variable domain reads KAGVTQTPRYLIKTRGQQVTLSCSPISGHRSVSWYQQTPGQGLQFLFEYFSETQRNKGNFPGRFSGRQFSNSRSEMNVSTLELGDSALYLCASSSRLAGGLGNIQYFGAGTRLSVL.

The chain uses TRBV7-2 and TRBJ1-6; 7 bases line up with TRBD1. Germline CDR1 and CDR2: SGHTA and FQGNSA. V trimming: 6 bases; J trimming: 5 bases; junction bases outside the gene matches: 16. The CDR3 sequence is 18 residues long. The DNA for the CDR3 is TGTGCCAGCAGTCGAGAGGGGGTCGGGACAGCAAATAATTCACCCCTCCACTTT. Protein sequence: CASSREGVGTANNSPLHF. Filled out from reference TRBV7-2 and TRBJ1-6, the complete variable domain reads GAGVSQSPSNKVTEKGKDVELRCDPISGHTALYWYRQSLGQGLEFLIYFQGNSAPDKSGLPSDRFSAERTGGSVSTLTIQRTQQEDSAVYLCASSREGVGTANNSPLHFGNGTRLTVT.

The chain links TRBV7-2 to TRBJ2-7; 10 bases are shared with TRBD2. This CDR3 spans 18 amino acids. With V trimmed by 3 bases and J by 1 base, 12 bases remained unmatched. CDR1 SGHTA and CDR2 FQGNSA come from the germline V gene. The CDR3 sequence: CASSLRLAGRQFSYEQYF. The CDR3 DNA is TGTGCCAGCAGCTTGAGACTAGCGGGTAGGCAGTTTTCCTACGAGCAGTACTTC.

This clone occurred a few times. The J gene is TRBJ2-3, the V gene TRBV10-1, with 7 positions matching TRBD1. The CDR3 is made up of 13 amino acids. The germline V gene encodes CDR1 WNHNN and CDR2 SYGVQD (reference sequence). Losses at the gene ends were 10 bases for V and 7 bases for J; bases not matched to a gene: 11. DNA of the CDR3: TGCGCCACTTCGACAGGGTGGACAAATACGCAGTATTTT. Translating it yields CATSTGWTNTQYF.

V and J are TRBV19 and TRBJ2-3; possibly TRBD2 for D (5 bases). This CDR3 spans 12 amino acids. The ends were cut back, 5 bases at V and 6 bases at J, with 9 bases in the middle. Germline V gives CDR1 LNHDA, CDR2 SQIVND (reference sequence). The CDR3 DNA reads TGTGCCAGTAGTCCCCGCGGGGATACGCAGTATTTT. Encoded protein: CASSPRGDTQYF.

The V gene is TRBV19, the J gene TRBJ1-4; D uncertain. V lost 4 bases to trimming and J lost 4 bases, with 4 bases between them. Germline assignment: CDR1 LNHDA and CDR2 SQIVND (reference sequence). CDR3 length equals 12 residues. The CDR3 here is CASSKGNEKLFF. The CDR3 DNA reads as TGTGCCAGTAGTAAGGGTAATGAAAAACTGTTTTTT.

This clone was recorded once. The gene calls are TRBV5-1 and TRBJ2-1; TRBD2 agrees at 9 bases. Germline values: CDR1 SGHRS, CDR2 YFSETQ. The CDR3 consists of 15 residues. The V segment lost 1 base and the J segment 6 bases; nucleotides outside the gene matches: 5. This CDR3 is CASSLRLAGTNEQFF. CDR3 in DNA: TGCGCCAGCAGCTTGCGGCTAGCGGGAACCAATGAGCAGTTCTTC. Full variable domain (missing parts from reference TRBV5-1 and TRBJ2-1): KAGVTQTPRYLIKTRGQQVTLSCSPISGHRSVSWYQQTPGQGLQFLFEYFSETQRNKGNFPGRFSGRQFSNSRSEMNVSTLELGDSALYLCASSLRLAGTNEQFFGPGTRLTVL.

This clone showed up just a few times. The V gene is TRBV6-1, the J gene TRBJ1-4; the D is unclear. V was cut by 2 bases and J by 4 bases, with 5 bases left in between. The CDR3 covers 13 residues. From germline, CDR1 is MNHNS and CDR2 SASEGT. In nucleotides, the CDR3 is TGTGCCAGCAGTGAAACGGTTAATGAAAAACTGTTTTTT. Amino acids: CASSETVNEKLFF.

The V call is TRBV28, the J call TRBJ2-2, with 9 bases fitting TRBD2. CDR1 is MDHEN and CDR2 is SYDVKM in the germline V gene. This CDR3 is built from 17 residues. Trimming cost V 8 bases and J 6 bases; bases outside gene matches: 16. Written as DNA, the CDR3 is TGTGCCAGCTCCCGACTTGTGACGGGACTAGCAGCCGGGGAGCTGTTTTTT. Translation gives CASSRLVTGLAAGELFF.

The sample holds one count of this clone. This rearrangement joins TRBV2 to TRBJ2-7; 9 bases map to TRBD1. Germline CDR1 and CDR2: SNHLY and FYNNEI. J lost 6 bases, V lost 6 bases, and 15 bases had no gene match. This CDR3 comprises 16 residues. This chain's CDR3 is CASRRGGTGGSGEQYF. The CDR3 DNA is TGTGCCAGCAGAAGGGGGGGAACAGGGGGCAGCGGCGAGCAGTACTTC.

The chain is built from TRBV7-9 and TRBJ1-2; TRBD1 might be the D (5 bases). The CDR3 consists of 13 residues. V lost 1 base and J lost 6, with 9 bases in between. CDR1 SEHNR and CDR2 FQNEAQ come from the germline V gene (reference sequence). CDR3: CASSLGGVDGYTF. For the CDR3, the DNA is TGTGCCAGCAGCTTAGGAGGGGTGGATGGCTACACCTTC.

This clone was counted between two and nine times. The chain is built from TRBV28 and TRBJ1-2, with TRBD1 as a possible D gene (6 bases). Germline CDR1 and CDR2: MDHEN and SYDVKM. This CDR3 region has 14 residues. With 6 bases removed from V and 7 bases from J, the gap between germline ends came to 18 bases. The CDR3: CASSGGHSPFGYTF. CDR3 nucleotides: TGTGCCAGCAGCGGGGGACACTCCCCGTTTGGCTACACCTTC.

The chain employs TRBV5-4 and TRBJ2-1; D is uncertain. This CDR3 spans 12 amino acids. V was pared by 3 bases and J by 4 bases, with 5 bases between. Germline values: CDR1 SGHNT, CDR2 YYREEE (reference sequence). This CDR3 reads CASSSRYNEQFF. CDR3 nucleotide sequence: TGTGCCAGCAGCTCGAGGTACAATGAGCAGTTCTTC. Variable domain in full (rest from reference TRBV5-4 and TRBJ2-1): ETGVTQSPTHLIKTRGQQVTLRCSSQSGHNTVSWYQQALGQGPQFIFQYYREEENGRGNFPPRFSGLQFPNYSSELNVNALELDDSALYLCASSSRYNEQFFGPGTRLTVL.

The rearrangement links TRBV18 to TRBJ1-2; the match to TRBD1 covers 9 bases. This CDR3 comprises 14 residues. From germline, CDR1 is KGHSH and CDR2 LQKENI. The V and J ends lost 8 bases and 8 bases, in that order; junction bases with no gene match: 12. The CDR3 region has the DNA TGTGCCAGCACCGCGGGACAGGGTGAAAGAGGCTACACCTTC. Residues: CASTAGQGERGYTF.

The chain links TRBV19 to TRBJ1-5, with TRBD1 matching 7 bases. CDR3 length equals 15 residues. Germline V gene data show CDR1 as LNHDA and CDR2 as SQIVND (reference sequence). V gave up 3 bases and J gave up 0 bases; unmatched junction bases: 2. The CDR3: CASSMTGNSNQPQHF. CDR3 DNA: TGTGCCAGTAGTATGACAGGGAATAGCAATCAGCCCCAGCATTTT.

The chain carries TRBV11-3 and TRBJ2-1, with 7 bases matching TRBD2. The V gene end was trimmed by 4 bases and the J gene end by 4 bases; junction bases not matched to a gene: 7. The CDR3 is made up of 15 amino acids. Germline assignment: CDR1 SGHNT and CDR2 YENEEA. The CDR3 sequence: CASSSASGGYNEQFF. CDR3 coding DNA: TGTGCCAGCAGCTCAGCTAGCGGAGGATACAATGAGCAGTTCTTC.

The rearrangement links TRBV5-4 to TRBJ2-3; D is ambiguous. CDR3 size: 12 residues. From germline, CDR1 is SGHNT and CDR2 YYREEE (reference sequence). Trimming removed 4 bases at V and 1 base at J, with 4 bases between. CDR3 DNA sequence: TGTGCCAGCAGCCGAGGCACAGATACGCAGTATTTT. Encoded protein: CASSRGTDTQYF.

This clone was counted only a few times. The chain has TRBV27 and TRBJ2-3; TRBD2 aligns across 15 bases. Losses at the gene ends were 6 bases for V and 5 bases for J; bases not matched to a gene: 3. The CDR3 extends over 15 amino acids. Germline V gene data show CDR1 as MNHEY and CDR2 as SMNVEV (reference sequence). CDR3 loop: CASSLGLAGGDTQYF. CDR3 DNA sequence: TGTGCCAGCAGCCTGGGACTAGCGGGAGGAGATACGCAGTATTTT.

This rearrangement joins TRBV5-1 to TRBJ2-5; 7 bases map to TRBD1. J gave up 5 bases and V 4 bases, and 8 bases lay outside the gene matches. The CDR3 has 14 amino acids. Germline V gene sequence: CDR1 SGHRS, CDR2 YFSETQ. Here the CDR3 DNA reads TGCGCCAGCAGCACAAAACAGGGGACCGAGACCCAGTACTTC. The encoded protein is CASSTKQGTETQYF.

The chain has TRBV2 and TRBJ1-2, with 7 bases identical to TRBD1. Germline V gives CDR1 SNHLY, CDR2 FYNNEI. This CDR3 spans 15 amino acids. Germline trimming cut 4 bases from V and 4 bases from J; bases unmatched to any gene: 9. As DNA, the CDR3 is TGTGCCAGCAGTGCAGCCCTGACAGGGACCTATGGCTACACCTTC. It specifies CASSAALTGTYGYTF.

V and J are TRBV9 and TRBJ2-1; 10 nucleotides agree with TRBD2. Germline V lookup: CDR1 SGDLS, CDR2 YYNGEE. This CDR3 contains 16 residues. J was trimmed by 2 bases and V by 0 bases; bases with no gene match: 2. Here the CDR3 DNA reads TGTGCCAGCAGCGTAGGGACTAGCGGAGCCTACAATGAGCAGTTCTTC. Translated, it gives CASSVGTSGAYNEQFF.